This T cell receptor (beta chain) was recovered during a study of T cells in Graves' hyperthyroidism and ophthalmopathy. This CDR3 contains 18 residues. After removal of 2 bases from V and 3 bases from J, the junction contained 10 bases not matched to a gene. The V gene's germline CDR1 is SGHTA and CDR2 FQGNSA. The investigators amplified TCR beta CDR3 regions from RNA transcripts. The HTBI primer set served for first-round RT-PCR of the TCR CDR3. MiXCR, applied by TCRdb to the multiplex PCR reads, yields one record per CDR3 protein. The repertoire holds around 300,000 distinct CDR3 sequences, with approximately 15% as singletons.

The sequencing input was blood. The V and J genes are TRBV7-2 and TRBJ2-4; TRBD2 matches 10 bases. The TCR sequence derives from a young woman with Graves' hyperthyroidism. This CDR3 is CASSLTGTSVNHKNIQYF. For the CDR3, the DNA is TGTGCCAGCAGCTTAACCGGGACTAGCGTGAACCACAAAAACATTCAGTACTTC.